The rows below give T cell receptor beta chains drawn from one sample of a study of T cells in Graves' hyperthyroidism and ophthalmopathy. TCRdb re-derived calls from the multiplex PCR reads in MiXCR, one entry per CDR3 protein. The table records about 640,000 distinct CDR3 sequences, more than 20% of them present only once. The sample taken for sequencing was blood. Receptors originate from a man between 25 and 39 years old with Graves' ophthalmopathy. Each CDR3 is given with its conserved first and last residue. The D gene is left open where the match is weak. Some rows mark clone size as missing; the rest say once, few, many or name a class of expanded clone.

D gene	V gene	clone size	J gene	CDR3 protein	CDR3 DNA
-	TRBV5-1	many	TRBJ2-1	CASSLGGGGKYNEQFF	TGCGCCAGCAGCTTGGGTGGCGGGGGCAAGTACAATGAGCAGTTCTTC
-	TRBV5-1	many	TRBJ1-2	CASSPSTYTEYGYGYTF	TGCGCCAGCAGCCCTTCAACCTACACGGAGTACGGATATGGCTACACCTTC
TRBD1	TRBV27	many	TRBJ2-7	CASSMYGTDYEQYF	TGTGCCAGCTCCATGTACGGGACAGACTACGAGCAGTACTTC
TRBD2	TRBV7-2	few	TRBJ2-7	CASSPRGSGGPGNGYEQYF	TGTGCCAGCAGCCCCCGCGGTAGCGGGGGACCGGGAAACGGCTACGAGCAGTACTTC
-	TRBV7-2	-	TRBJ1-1	CAGTQGFTNTEAFF	TGTGCCGGCACCCAGGGGTTCACGAACACTGAAGCTTTCTTT
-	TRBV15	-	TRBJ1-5	CATSSRGSGNQPQHF	TGTGCCACCAGCAGTCGAGGCTCGGGCAATCAGCCCCAGCATTTT
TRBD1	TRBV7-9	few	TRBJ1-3	CASRLTGGSGNTIYF	TGTGCCAGCAGGTTGACAGGGGGCTCTGGAAACACCATATATTTT
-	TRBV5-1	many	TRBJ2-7	CANRRRRSYEQYF	TGCGCCAACCGGCGGAGGAGGTCGTACGAGCAGTACTTC
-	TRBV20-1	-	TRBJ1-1	CSARESPNTEAFF	TGCAGTGCTAGAGAAAGCCCGAACACTGAAGCTTTCTTT
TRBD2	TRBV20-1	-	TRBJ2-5	CSARARTSGSGETQYF	TGCAGTGCTAGAGCTCGGACTAGCGGGAGCGGGGAGACCCAGTACTTC
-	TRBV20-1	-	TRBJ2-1	CSARGTGPYNEQFF	TGCAGTGCTAGGGGGACTGGACCCTACAATGAGCAGTTCTTC
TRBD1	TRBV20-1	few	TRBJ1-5	CSASGQGAHSNQPQHF	TGCAGTGCTTCAGGACAGGGGGCTCATAGCAATCAGCCCCAGCATTTT
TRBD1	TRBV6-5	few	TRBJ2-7	CASSYTGQGVNSYEQYF	TGTGCCAGCAGTTACACCGGACAGGGGGTCAATTCCTACGAGCAGTACTTC
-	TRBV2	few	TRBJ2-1	CASSEAHRAYNEQFF	TGTGCCAGCAGTGAGGCCCACCGGGCCTACAATGAGCAGTTCTTC
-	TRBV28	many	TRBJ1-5	CASSPGQTQGPPNQPQHF	TGTGCCAGCAGCCCTGGACAGACCCAAGGCCCTCCAAATCAGCCCCAGCATTTT
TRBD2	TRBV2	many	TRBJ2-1	CASLPTSGSGHEQFF	TGTGCCAGCCTTCCCACTAGCGGGAGTGGCCATGAGCAGTTCTTC
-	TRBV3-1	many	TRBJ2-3	CASSQDLGHPTDTQYF	TGTGCCAGCAGCCAAGATCTCGGACACCCCACAGATACGCAGTATTTT
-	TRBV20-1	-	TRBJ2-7	CSARDPGAYEQYF	TGCAGTGCTAGAGATCCCGGGGCCTACGAGCAGTACTTC
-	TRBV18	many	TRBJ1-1	CASSPLMNTEAFF	TGTGCCAGCTCACCCTTAATGAACACTGAAGCTTTCTTT
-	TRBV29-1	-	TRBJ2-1	CSVEELVSRGHEQFF	TGCAGCGTTGAAGAATTAGTGTCCCGAGGCCATGAGCAGTTCTTC
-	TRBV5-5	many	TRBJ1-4	CASSRPGLNEKLFF	TGTGCCAGCAGCCGACCAGGGCTCAATGAAAAACTGTTTTTT
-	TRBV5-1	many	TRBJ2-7	CASSLEPGYEQYF	TGCGCCAGCAGCTTGGAACCGGGATACGAGCAGTACTTC
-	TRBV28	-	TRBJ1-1	CASGRGTLYMNTEAFF	TGTGCCAGCGGACGGGGGACCCTTTATATGAACACTGAAGCTTTCTTT
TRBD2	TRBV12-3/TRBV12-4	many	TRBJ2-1	CASTTASGRAAYNEQFF	TGTGCCAGCACCACTGCTAGCGGGAGGGCGGCCTACAATGAGCAGTTCTTC
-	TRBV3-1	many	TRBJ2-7	CASSQDRVYEQYF	TGTGCCAGCAGCCAAGACAGAGTCTACGAGCAGTACTTC
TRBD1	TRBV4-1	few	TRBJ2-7	CASSQRDRDEQYF	TGCGCCAGCAGCCAAAGGGACAGGGACGAGCAGTACTTC